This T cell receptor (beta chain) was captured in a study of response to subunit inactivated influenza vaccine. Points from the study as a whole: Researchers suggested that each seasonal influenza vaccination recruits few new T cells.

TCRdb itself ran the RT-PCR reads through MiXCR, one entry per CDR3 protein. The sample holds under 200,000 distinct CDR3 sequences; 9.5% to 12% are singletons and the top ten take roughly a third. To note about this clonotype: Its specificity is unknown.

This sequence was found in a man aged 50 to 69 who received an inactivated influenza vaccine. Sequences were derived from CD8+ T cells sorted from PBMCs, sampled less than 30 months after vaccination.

This CDR3 is CASSQDPRQGEETQYF. The CDR3 DNA is TGTGCCAGCAGCCAAGATCCCCGACAGGGAGAGGAGACCCAGTACTTC. This chain connects TRBV3-1 to TRBJ2-5; 7 nucleotides align to TRBD1. After removal of 0 bases from V and 5 bases from J, the junction contained 9 bases not matched to a gene. The CDR3 loop spans 16 amino acids. Germline CDR1 LGHDT, CDR2 YNNKEL (reference sequence).